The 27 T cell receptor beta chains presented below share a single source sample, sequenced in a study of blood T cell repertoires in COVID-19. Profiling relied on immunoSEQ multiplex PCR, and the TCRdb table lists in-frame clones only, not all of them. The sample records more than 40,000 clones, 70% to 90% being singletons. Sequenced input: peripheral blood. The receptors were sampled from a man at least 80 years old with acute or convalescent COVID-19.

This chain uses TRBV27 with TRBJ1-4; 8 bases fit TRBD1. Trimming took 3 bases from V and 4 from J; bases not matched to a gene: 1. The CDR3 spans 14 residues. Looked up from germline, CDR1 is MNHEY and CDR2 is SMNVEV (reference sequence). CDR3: CASSFDRGNEKLFF. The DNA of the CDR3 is TGTGCCAGCAGTTTTGACAGGGGTAATGAAAAACTGTTTTTT.

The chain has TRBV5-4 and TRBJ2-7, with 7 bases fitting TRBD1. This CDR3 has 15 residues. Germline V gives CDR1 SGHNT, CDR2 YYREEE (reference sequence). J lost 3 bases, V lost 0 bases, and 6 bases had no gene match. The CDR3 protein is CASSLGTGANYEQYF. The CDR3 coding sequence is TGTGCCAGCAGCTTGGGGACAGGAGCTAACTACGAGCAGTACTTC.

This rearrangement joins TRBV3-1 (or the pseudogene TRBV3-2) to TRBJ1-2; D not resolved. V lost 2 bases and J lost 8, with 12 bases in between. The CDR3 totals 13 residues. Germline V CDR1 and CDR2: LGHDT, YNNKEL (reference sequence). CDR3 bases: TGTGCCAGCAGCCAAAGAGTTACTGAGGGCTACACCTTC. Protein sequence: CASSQRVTEGYTF.

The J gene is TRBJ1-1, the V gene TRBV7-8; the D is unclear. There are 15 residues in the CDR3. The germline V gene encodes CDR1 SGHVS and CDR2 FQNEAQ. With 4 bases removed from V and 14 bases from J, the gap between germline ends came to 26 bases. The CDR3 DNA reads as TGTGCCAGCAGCTCCCAGCGGACTACCCCCGGGGTAAGCTTCTTT. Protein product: CASSSQRTTPGVSFF.

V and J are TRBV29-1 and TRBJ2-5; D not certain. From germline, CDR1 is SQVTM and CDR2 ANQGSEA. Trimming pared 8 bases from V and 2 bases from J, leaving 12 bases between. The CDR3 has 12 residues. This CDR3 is CSPIAPQETQYF. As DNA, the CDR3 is TGCAGCCCCATTGCGCCGCAAGAGACCCAGTACTTC.

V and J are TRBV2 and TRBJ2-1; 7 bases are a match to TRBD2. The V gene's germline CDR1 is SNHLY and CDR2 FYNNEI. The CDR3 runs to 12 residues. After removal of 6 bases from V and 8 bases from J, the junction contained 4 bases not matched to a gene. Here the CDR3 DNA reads TGTGCCAGCAGGGAGGGACTACATGAGCAGTTCTTC. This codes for CASREGLHEQFF.

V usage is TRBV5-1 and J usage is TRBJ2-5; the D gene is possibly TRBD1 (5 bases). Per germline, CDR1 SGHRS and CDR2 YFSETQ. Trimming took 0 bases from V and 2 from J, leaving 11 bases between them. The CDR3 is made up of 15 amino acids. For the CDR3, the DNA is TGCGCCAGCAGCTTGGCCTGGGGCATTCAAGAGACCCAGTACTTC. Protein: CASSLAWGIQETQYF.

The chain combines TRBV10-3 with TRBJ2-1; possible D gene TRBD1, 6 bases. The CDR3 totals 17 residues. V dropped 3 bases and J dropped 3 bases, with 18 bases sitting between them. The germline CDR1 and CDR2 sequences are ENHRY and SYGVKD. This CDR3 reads CAISDSVGGEYYNEQFF. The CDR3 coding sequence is TGTGCCATCAGTGATTCGGTAGGGGGTGAATACTACAATGAGCAGTTCTTC.

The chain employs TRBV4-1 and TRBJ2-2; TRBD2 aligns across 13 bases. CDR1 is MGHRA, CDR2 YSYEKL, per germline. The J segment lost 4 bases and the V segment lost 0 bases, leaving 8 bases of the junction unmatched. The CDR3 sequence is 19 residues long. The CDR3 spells CASSQDLGLAGASTGELFF. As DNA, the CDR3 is TGCGCCAGCAGCCAAGATCTTGGACTAGCGGGGGCCTCCACCGGGGAGCTGTTTTTT.

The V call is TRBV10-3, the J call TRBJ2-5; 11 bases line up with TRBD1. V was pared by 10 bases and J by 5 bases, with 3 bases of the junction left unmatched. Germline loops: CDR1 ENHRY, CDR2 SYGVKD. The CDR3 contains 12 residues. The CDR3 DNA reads TGTGCCACCAGGGACAGGGGGGAGACCCAGTACTTC. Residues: CATRDRGETQYF.

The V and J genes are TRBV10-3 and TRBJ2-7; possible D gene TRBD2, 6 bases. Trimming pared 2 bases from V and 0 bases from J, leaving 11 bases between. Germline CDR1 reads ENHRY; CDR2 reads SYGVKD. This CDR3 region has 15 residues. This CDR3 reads CAISEGLRGSYEQYF. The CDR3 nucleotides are TGTGCCATCAGTGAGGGTTTGCGGGGCTCCTACGAGCAGTACTTC.

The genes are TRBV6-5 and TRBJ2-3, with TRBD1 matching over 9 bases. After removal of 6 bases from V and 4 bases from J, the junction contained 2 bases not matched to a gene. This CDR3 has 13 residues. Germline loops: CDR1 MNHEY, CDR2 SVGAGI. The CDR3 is CASRTGGADTQYF. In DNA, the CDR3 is TGTGCCAGCAGAACAGGGGGCGCAGATACGCAGTATTTT.

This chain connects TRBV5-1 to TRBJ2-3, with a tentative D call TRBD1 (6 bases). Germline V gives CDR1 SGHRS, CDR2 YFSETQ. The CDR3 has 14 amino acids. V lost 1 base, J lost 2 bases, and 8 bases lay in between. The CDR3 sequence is CASSLRQDTDTQYF. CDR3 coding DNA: TGCGCCAGCAGCTTGAGACAGGACACAGATACGCAGTATTTT.

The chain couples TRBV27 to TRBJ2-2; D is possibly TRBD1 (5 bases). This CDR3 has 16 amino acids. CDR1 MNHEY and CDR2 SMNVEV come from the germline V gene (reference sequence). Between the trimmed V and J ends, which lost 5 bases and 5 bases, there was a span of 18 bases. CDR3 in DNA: TGTGCCAGCAGTGGTCCGGACACATGGCTTACCGGGGAGCTGTTTTTT. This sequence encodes CASSGPDTWLTGELFF.

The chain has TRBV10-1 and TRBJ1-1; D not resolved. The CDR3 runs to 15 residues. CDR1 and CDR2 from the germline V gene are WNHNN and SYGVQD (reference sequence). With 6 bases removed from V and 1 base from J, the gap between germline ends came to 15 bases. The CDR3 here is CASRPSVEKNTEAFF. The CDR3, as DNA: TGCGCCAGCAGACCTAGTGTGGAGAAGAACACTGAAGCTTTCTTT.

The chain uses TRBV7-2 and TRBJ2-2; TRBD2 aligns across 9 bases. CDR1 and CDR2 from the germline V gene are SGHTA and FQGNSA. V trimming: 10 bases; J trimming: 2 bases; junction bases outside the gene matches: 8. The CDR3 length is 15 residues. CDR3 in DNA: TGTGCCACGGGTGCGGGGGGGGGCAACACCGGGGAGCTGTTTTTT. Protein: CATGAGGGNTGELFF.

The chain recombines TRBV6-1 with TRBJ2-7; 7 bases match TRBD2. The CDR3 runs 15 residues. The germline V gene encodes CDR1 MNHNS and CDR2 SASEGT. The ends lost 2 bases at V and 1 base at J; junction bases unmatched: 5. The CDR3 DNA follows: TGTGCCAGCAGTGAACTTCAAGCGGGGTCCTACGAGCAGTACTTC. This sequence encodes CASSELQAGSYEQYF.

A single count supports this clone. The CDR3 loop is CASTPGVTGSYNQPQHF. Here the CDR3 DNA reads TGTGCCAGTACCCCTGGGGTGACAGGGAGTTACAATCAGCCCCAGCATTTT. This chain connects TRBV19 to TRBJ1-5, with 7 bases fitting TRBD1. With 7 bases clipped from V and 3 bases from J, the junction kept 15 bases outside the gene matches. CDR1 and CDR2 (germline): LNHDA, SQIVND (reference sequence). This CDR3 has 17 residues.

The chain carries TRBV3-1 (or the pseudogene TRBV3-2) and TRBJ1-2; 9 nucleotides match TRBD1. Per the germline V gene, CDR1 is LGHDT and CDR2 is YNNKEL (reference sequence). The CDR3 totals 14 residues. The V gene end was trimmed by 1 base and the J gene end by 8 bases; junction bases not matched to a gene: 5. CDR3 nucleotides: TGTGCCAGCAGCCAAGGGGACAGGGTTTCGGGCTACACCTTC. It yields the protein CASSQGDRVSGYTF.

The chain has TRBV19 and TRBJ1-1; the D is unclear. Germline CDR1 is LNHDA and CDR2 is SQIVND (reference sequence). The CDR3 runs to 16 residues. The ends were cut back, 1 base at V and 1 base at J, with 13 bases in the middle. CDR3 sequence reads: CASSIASGRGNTEAFF. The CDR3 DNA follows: TGTGCCAGTAGTATAGCTTCCGGGCGGGGGAACACTGAAGCTTTCTTT.

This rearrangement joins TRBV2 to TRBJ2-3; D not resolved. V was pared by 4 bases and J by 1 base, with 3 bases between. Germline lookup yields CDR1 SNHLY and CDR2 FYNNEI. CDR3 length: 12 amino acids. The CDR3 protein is CASSGGTDTQYF. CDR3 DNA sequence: TGTGCCAGCAGTGGAGGCACAGATACGCAGTATTTT.

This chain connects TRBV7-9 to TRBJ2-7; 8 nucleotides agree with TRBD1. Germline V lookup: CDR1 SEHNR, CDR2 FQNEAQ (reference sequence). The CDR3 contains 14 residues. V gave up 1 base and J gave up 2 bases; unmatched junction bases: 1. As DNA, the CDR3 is TGTGCCAGCAGCTTAGGGACAGGGACCTACGAGCAGTACTTC. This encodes CASSLGTGTYEQYF.

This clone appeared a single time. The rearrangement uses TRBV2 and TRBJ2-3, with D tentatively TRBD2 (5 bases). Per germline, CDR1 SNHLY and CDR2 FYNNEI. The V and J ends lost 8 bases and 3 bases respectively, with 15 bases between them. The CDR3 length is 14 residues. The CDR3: CASGGRVATDTQYF. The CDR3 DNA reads TGTGCCAGCGGAGGTCGGGTAGCGACAGATACGCAGTATTTT.

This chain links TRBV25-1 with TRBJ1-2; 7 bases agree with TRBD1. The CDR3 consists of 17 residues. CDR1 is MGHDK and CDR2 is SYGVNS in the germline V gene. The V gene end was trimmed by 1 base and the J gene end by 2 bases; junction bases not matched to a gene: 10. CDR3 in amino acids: CASSESGRGTANYGYTF. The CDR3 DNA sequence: TGTGCCAGCAGTGAATCCGGGAGGGGGACAGCAAACTATGGCTACACCTTC.

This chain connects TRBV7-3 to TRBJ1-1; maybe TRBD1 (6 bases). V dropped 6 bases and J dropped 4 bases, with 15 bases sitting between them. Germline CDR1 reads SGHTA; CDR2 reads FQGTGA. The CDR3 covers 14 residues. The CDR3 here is CASRDSGESTEAFF. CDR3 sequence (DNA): TGTGCCAGCAGAGATTCAGGGGAATCCACTGAAGCTTTCTTT.

The CDR3 reads CASSSGQSSYEQYF. CDR3 DNA: TGTGCCAGCAGCTCAGGACAGAGCTCCTACGAGCAGTACTTC. The V call is TRBV7-9, the J call TRBJ2-7; TRBD1 might be the D (6 bases). The CDR3 loop spans 14 amino acids. The germline CDR1 and CDR2 sequences are SEHNR and FQNEAQ (reference sequence). V gave up 4 bases and J gave up 0 bases, with 10 bases separating them.

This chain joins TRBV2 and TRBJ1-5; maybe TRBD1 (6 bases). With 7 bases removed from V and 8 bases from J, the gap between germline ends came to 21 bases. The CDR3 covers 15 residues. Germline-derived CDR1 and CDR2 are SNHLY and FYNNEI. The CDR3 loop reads CASTRGGWGNEPQHF. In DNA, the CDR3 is TGTGCCAGCACTAGAGGGGGTTGGGGAAACGAGCCCCAGCATTTT.